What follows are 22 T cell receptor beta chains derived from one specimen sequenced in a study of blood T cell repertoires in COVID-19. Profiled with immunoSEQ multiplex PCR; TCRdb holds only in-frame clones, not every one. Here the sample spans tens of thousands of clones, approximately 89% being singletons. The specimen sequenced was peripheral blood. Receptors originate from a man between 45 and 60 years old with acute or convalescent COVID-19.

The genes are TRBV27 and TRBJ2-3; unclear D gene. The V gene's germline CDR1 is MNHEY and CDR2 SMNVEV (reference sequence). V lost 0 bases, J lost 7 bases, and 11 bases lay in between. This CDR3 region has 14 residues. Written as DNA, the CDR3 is TGTGCCAGCAGTTTATCCCCAGGCCCCTATACGCAGTATTTT. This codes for CASSLSPGPYTQYF.

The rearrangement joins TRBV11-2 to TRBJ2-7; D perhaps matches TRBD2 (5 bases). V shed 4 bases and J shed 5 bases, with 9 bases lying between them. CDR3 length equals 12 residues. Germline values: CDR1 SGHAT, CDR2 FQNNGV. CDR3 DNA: TGTGCCAGCAGCTCCATCGGGGACGAGCAGTACTTC. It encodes CASSSIGDEQYF.

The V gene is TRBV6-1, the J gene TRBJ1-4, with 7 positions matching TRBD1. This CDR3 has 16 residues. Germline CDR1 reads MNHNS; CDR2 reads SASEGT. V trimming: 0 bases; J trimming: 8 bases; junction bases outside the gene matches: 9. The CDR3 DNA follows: TGTGCCAGCAGTGAAGCCTACAGGGGTTTGAGAGAAAAACTGTTTTTT. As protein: CASSEAYRGLREKLFF.

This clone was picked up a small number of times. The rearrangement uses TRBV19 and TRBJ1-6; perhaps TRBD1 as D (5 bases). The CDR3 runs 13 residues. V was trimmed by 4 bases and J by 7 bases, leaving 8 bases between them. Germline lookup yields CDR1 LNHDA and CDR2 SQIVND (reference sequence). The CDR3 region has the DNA TGTGCCAGTAGTACACAGGTCAATTCACCCCTCCACTTT. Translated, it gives CASSTQVNSPLHF.

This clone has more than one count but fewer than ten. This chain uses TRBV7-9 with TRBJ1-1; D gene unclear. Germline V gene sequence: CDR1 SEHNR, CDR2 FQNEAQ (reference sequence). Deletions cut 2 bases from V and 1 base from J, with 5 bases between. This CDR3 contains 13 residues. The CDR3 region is CASSLSENTEAFF. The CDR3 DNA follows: TGTGCCAGCAGCTTATCAGAGAACACTGAAGCTTTCTTT.

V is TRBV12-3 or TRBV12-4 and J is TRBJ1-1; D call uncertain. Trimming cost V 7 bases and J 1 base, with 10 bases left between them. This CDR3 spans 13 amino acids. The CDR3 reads CASTTAANTEAFF. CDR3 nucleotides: TGTGCCAGCACCACAGCCGCGAACACTGAAGCTTTCTTT.

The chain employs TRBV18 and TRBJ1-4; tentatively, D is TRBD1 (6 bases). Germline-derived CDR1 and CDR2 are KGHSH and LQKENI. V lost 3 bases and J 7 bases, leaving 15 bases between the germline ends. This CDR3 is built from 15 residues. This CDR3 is CASSPISGEGEKLFF. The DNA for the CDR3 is TGTGCCAGCTCACCGATTTCAGGGGAAGGTGAAAAACTGTTTTTT.

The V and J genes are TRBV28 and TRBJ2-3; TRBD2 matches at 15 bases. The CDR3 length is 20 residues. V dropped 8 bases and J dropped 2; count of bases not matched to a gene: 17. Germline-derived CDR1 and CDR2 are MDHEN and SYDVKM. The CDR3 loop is CASHGGITGLAGGHTDTQYF. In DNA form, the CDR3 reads TGTGCCAGCCACGGCGGCATCACGGGACTAGCGGGAGGCCACACAGATACGCAGTATTTT.

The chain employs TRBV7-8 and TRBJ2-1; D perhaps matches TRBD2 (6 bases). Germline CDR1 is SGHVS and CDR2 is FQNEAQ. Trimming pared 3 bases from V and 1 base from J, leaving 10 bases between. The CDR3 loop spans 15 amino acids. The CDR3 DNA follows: TGTGCCAGCAGCTTCGGACGGGGGTCCTACAATGAGCAGTTCTTC. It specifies CASSFGRGSYNEQFF.

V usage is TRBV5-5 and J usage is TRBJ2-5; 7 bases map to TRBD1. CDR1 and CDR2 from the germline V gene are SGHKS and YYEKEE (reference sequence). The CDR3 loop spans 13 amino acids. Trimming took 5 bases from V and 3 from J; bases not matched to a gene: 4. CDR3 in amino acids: CASRPDREETQYF. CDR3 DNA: TGTGCCAGCAGGCCAGACAGGGAAGAGACCCAGTACTTC.

DNA of the CDR3: TGCGCCAGCAGCCCTGGACTAGCGGGGGGGCTCAATGAGCAGTTCTTC. This translates into CASSPGLAGGLNEQFF. This chain joins TRBV5-1 and TRBJ2-1, with 15 bases matching TRBD2. V trimming: 4 bases; J trimming: 6 bases; junction bases outside the gene matches: 5. CDR1 is SGHRS, CDR2 YFSETQ, per germline. This CDR3 is 16 amino acids long.

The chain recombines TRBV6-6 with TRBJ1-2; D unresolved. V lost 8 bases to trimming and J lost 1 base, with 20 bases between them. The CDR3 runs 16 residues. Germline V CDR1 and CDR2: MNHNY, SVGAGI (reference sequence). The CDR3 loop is CASHPVSGHDNYGYTF. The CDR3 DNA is TGTGCCAGCCATCCCGTTTCTGGGCACGATAACTATGGCTACACCTTC.

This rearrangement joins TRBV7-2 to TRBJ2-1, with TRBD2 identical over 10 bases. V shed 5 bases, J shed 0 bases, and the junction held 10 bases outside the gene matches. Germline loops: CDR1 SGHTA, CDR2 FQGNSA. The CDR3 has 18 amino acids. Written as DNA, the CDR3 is TGTGCCAGCAGCAAGACGTCCAGCGGGAGGGGCTCCTACAATGAGCAGTTCTTC. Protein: CASSKTSSGRGSYNEQFF.

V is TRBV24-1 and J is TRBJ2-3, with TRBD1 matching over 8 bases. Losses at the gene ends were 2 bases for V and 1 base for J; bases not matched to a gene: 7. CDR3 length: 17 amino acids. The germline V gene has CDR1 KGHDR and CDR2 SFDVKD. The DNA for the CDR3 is TGTGCCACCAGTGATTCTGAGACAGGGGTTGGCACAGATACGCAGTATTTT. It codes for CATSDSETGVGTDTQYF.

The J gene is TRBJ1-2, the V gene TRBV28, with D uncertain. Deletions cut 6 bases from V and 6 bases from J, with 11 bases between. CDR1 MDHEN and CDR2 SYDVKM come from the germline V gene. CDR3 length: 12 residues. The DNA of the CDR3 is TGTGCCAGCAGCCCCAGTTCAGATGGCTACACCTTC. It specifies CASSPSSDGYTF.

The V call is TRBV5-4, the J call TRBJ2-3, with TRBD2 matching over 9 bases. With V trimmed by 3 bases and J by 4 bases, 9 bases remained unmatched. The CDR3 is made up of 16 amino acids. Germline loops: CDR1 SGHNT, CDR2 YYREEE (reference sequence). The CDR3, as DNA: TGTGCCAGCAGCTCGGGGACTAGCTCTGGTTCAGATACGCAGTATTTT. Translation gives CASSSGTSSGSDTQYF. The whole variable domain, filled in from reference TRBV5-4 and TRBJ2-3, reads ETGVTQSPTHLIKTRGQQVTLRCSSQSGHNTVSWYQQALGQGPQFIFQYYREEENGRGNFPPRFSGLQFPNYSSELNVNALELDDSALYLCASSSGTSSGSDTQYFGPGTRLTVL.

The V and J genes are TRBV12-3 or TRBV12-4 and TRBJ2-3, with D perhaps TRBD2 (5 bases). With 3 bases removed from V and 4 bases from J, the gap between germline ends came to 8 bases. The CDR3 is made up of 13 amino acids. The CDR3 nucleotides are TGTGCCAGCAGTTTCGGGGTCCCAGATACGCAGTATTTT. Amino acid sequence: CASSFGVPDTQYF.

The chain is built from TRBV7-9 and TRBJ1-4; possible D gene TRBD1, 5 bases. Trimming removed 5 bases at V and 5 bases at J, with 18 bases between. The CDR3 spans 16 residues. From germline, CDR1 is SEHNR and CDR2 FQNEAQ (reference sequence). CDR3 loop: CASSPVSGARNEKLFF. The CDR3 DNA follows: TGTGCCAGCAGCCCCGTCTCTGGGGCGCGGAATGAAAAACTGTTTTTT.

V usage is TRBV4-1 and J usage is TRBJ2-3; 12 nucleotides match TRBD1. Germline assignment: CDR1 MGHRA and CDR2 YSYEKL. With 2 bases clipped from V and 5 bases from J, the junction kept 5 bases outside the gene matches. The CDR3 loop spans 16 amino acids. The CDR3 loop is CASSQMGTGGQDTQYF. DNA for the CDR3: TGCGCCAGCAGCCAAATGGGGACAGGGGGCCAAGATACGCAGTATTTT.

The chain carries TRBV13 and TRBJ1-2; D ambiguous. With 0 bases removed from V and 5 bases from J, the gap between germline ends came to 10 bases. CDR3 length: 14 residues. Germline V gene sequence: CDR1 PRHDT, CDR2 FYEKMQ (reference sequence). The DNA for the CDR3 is TGTGCCAGCAGCTTAGGGGCGGCATTTTATGGCTACACCTTC. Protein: CASSLGAAFYGYTF.

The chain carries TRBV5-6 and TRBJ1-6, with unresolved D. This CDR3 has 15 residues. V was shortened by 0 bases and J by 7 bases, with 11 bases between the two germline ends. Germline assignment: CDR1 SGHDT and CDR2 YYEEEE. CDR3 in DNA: TGTGCCAGCAGCTTGGGGGCCAAGACAAATTCACCCCTCCACTTT. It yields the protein CASSLGAKTNSPLHF.

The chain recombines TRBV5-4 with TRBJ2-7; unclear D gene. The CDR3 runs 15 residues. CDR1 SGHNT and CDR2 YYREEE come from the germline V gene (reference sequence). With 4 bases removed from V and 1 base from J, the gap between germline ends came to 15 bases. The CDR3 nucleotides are TGTGCCAGCAGCCAAAAGGCGGTGCAATCCTACGAGCAGTACTTC. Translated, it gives CASSQKAVQSYEQYF.